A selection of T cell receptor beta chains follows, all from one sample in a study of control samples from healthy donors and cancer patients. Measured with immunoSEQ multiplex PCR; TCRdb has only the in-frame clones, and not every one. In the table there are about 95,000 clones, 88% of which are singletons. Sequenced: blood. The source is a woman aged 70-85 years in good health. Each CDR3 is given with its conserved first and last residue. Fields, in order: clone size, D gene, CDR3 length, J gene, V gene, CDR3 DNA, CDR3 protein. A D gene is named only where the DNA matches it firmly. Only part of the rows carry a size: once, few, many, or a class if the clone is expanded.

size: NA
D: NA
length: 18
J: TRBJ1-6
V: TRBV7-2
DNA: TGTGCCAGCAGCTTAGGGTTCCTTCAGGGACTTAGGTATTCACCCCTCCACTTT
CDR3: CASSLGFLQGLRYSPLHF

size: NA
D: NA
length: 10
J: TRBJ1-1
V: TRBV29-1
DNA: TGCAGCGTCATGGGACCAGAAGCTTTCTTT
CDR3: CSVMGPEAFF

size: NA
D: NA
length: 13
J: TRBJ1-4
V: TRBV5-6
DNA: TGTGCCAGCAGCTTGCGAGGGGGGACGGCACTGTTTTTT
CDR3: CASSLRGGTALFF

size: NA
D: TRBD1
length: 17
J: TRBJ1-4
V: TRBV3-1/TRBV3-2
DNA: TGTGCCAGCAGCCAAGAGGGGACAGGGAGGCGAAATGAAAAACTGTTTTTT
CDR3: CASSQEGTGRRNEKLFF

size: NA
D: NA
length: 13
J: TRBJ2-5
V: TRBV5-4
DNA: TGTGCCAGCAGCTTGCCGTCCGGAGAGACCCAGTACTTC
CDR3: CASSLPSGETQYF

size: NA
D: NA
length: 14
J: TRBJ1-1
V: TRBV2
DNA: TGTGCCAGCAGTGGGGGGTTCAGGAACACTGAAGCTTTCTTT
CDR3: CASSGGFRNTEAFF

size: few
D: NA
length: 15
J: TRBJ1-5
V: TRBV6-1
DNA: TGTGCCAGCAGTGAAGGACAGGAGAACAATCAGCCCCAGCATTTT
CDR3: CASSEGQENNQPQHF

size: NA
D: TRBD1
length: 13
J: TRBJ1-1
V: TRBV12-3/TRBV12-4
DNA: TGTGCCAGCAGGGGACAGGTTAGAACTGAAGCTTTCTTT
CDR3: CASRGQVRTEAFF

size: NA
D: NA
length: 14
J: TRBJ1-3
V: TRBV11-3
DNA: TGTGCCAGCAGCCCAGGGCTCTCTGGAAACACCATATATTTT
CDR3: CASSPGLSGNTIYF

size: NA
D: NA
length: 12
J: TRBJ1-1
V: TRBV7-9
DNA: TGTGCCAGCAGCTTGGATTGGGCTGAAGCTTTCTTT
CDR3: CASSLDWAEAFF

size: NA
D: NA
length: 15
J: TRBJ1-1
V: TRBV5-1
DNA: TGCGCCAGCAGCGGGGGAGCTAATTCGAACACTGAAGCTTTCTTT
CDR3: CASSGGANSNTEAFF